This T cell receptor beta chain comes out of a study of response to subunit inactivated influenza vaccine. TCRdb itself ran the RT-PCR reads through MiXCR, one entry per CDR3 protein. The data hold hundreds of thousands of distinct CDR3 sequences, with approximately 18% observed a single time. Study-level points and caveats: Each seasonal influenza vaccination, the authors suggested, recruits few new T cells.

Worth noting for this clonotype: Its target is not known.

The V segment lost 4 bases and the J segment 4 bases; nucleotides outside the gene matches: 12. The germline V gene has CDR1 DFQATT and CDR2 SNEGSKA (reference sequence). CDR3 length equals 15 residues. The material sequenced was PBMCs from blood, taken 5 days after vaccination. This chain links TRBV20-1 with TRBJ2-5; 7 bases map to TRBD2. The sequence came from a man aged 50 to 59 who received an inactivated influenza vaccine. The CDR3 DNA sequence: TGCAGTGCTAAACCTGGAGGCGGGAGTATAGAGACCCAGTACTTC. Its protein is CSAKPGGGSIETQYF.